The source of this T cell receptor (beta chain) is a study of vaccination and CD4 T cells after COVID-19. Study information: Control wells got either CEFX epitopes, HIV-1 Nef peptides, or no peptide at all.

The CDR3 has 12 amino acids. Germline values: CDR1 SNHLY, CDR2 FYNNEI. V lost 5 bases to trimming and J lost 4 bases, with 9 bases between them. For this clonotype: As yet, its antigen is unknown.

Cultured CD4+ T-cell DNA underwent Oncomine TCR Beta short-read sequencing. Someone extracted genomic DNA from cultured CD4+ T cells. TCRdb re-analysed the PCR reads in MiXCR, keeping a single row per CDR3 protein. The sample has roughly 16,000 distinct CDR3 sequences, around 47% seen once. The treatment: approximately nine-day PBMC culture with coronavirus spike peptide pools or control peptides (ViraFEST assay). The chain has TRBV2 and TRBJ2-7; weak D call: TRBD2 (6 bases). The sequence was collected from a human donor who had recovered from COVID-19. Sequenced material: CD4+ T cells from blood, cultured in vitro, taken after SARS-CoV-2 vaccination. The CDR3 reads CASSPSGYEQYF. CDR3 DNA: TGTGCCAGCAGTCCCAGCGGGTACGAGCAGTACTTC.